This paragraph reports one T cell receptor (beta chain). V was pared by 3 bases and J by 1 base, with 10 bases between. The CDR3 has 15 residues. Germline-derived CDR1 and CDR2 are LNHDA and SQIVND (reference sequence). This record belongs to a study of control samples from healthy donors and cancer patients. Some clones are missing from TCRdb's copy, which holds only in-frame ones; the method was immunoSEQ multiplex PCR. The sample carries tens of thousands of clones, roughly 86% recorded once. This TCR was sampled from a woman aged 55-69 years with lung cancer. The chain uses TRBV19 and TRBJ1-5; D is undetermined. The specimen was PBMCs. The CDR3 bases are TGTGCCAGTAGTATTGGGTGGGCCAGCAATCAGCCCCAGCATTTT. Translation gives CASSIGWASNQPQHF.